The sequence of this T cell receptor beta chain was determined in a study of T-cell reconstitution after alpha-beta-depleted transplantation in children. The CDR3 covers 15 residues. The V gene end was trimmed by 2 bases and the J gene end by 5 bases; junction bases not matched to a gene: 7. This clonotype was picked up a small number of times. Researchers prepared the TCRbeta library using unique molecular identifiers, the study reports. TCRdb re-derived calls from the PCR reads in MiXCR, one entry per CDR3 protein. The sample yields some 340,000 distinct CDR3 sequences, over 9% seen once. This sequence joins TRBV12-3 or TRBV12-4 and TRBJ2-5; 8 nucleotides match TRBD2. This clonotype was obtained from a human donor who donated a stem cell graft to a child with acute lymphoblastic leukemia. Sequencing was performed on PBMCs from the stem cell graft donor, taken from the stem cell graft. CDR3 amino acids: CASSLYREGWETQYF. CDR3 sequence (DNA): TGTGCCAGCAGTTTATACCGGGAGGGCTGGGAGACCCAGTACTTC.